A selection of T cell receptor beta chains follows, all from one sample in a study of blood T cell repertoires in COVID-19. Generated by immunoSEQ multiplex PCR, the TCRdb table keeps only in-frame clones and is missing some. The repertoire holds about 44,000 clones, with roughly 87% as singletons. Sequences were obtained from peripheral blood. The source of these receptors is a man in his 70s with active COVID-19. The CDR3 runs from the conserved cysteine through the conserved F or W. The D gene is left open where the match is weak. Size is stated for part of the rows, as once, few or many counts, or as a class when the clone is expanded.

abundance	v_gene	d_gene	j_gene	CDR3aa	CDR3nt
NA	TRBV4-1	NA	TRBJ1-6	CASSQGQGPKNSPLHF	TGCGCCAGCAGCCAAGGGCAGGGCCCTAAAAATTCACCCCTCCACTTT
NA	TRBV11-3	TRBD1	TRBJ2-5	CASSQDREETQYF	TGTGCCAGCAGTCAAGACAGGGAAGAGACCCAGTACTTC
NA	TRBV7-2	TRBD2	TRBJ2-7	CASRRSLAGGPGEQYF	TGTGCCAGCAGACGATCCCTAGCGGGGGGGCCGGGGGAGCAGTACTTC
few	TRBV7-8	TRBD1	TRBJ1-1	CASSFPTGGSRTEAFF	TGTGCCAGCAGCTTTCCGACAGGGGGCTCGAGAACTGAAGCTTTCTTT
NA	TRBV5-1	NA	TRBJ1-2	CASSFSASRYGYTF	TGCGCCAGCAGCTTCTCCGCCAGCAGGTATGGCTACACCTTC
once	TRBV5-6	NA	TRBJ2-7	CASSKEGGYEQYF	TGTGCCAGCAGCAAGGAGGGGGGGTACGAGCAGTACTTC
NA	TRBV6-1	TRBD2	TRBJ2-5	CASSEASGGAQETQYF	TGTGCCAGCAGTGAGGCTAGCGGGGGGGCCCAAGAGACCCAGTACTTC
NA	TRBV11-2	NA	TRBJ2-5	CASSLNKNRARIETQYF	TGTGCCAGCAGCTTAAATAAGAACAGGGCGCGGATAGAGACCCAGTACTTC
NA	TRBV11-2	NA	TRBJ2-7	CASSLGVRGSYEQYF	TGTGCCAGCAGCTTAGGGGTTAGGGGCTCCTACGAGCAGTACTTC
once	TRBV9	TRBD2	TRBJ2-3	CASSERGVGDTQYF	TGTGCCAGCAGCGAGCGGGGGGTTGGAGATACGCAGTATTTT
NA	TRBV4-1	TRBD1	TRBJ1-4	CASSQQLGQGGDEKLFF	TGCGCCAGCAGCCAGCAACTTGGACAGGGTGGCGATGAAAAACTGTTTTTT
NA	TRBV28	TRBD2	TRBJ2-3	CASSIGTSGGIDTQYF	TGTGCCAGCAGTATAGGGACTAGCGGGGGTATAGATACGCAGTATTTT
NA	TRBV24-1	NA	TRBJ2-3	CATAPAQGRTDTQYF	TGTGCCACCGCTCCAGCCCAGGGGCGCACAGATACGCAGTATTTT
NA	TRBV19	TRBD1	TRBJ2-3	CASRIQGGTDTQYF	TGTGCCAGTAGGATACAGGGGGGCACAGATACGCAGTATTTT
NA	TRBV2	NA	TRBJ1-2	CASSYRDLNYGYTF	TGTGCCAGCAGTTACAGGGACCTTAACTATGGCTACACCTTC
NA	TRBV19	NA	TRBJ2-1	CASSIKLSSYNEQFF	TGTGCCAGTAGTATAAAGTTGAGCTCCTACAATGAGCAGTTCTTC
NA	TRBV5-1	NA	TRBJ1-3	CASSTRSGNTIYF	TGCGCCAGCAGCACAAGAAGTGGAAACACCATATATTTT
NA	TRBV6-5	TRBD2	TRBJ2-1	CASSWRGGSYNEQFF	TGTGCCAGCAGTTGGCGGGGGGGCTCCTACAATGAGCAGTTCTTC
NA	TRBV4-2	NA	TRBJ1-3	CASSRRDDQDDTIYF	TGTGCCAGCAGCCGGCGGGACGATCAGGATGACACCATATATTTT
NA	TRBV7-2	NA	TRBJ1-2	CASSYVTWMGGYTF	TGTGCCAGCAGCTACGTTACGTGGATGGGCGGCTACACCTTC